This record concerns one T cell receptor beta chain sequence. Trimming took off 7 bases at V and 5 bases at J, with 14 bases between the two ends. Germline values: CDR1 MNHNY, CDR2 SVGAGI (reference sequence). The CDR3 has 14 amino acids. Sequencing used cDNA as its template, made by extracting RNA and reverse transcribing it. The data were produced by immunoSEQ multiplex PCR, yet TCRdb's version contains in-frame clones alone and is incomplete. The data contain roughly 92,000 clones, approximately 70% of them singletons. The treatment: oral pan-JAK inhibitor, 5-10 mg twice daily. The data are from a study of CD8+ T cells in alopecia areata.

The chain uses TRBV6-6 and TRBJ1-4; D perhaps matches TRBD1 (5 bases). Sample: CD8+ T cells sorted from blood, taken at approximately week 44, from a patient treated with tofacitinib. The TCR comes from a human donor with alopecia areata. The CDR3 nucleotides read TGTGCCAGCACCTGGGACTCTCTAAATGAAAAACTGTTTTTT. This sequence encodes CASTWDSLNEKLFF.